The 23 T cell receptor beta chains in this list originate from one sample, sequenced in a study of OX40 agonist ivuxolimab in advanced cancers. Using immunoSEQ multiplex PCR, the repertoire was profiled, and TCRdb retains in-frame clones only, with some absent. The data show 84,000 or so clones, with 70% to 90% seen just once and 0.25% to 0.3% held by the top ten. The sequences come from CD4+ or CD8+ T cells sorted from blood, collected in a trial of the OX40 agonist ivuxolimab. These receptors were obtained from an adult with an advanced solid tumor such as melanoma, head and neck, liver or kidney cancer.

For this clone: The junction does not match germline at one end; this may be a read error. The chain employs TRBV7-7 and TRBJ2-2, with TRBD1 identical over 9 bases. This CDR3 is 14 amino acids long. Germline V gene data show CDR1 as SSHAT and CDR2 as FNYEAQ (reference sequence). The CDR3, as DNA: TGTGCTAGCAGCTTACAGGGGGCTAACGGGGAGCTGTTTTTT. This encodes CASSLQGANGELFF.

This rearrangement joins TRBV11-1 to TRBJ1-3; no reliable D call. This CDR3 comprises 14 residues. CDR1 SGHAT and CDR2 FQDESV come from the germline V gene (reference sequence). V lost 5 bases and J lost 3, with 11 bases in between. CDR3 region: CASSARTDGNTIYF. Here the CDR3 DNA reads TGTGCCAGCAGCGCACGGACGGATGGAAACACCATATATTTT.

CDR3 residues: CAISESRGNQPQHF. The CDR3 DNA follows: TGTGCCATCAGTGAGTCCAGGGGAAATCAGCCCCAGCATTTT. The chain has TRBV10-3 and TRBJ1-5, with D possibly TRBD1 on 6 matching bases. Germline assignment: CDR1 ENHRY and CDR2 SYGVKD. CDR3 size: 14 residues. The ends were cut back, 0 bases at V and 4 bases at J, with 7 bases in the middle.

The chain carries TRBV5-1 and TRBJ2-5, with a possible D match to TRBD1 (5 bases). This CDR3 region has 14 residues. Germline CDR1 reads SGHRS; CDR2 reads YFSETQ. The ends were cut back, 3 bases at V and 1 base at J, with 10 bases in the middle. CDR3 residues: CASSSTVSQETQYF. Here the CDR3 DNA reads TGCGCCAGCAGCTCGACAGTTTCCCAAGAGACCCAGTACTTC. Full variable domain (rest looked up from reference TRBV5-1 and TRBJ2-5): KAGVTQTPRYLIKTRGQQVTLSCSPISGHRSVSWYQQTPGQGLQFLFEYFSETQRNKGNFPGRFSGRQFSNSRSEMNVSTLELGDSALYLCASSSTVSQETQYFGPGTRLLVL.

The rearrangement joins TRBV21-1 to TRBJ2-3; the table's D call TRBD1 went unverified against the DNA. TRBV21-1 is an annotated pseudogene. This CDR3 has 18 residues. Here the CDR3 reads CASSAPQRTGPSTDTQYF. The CDR3 DNA reads as TGTGCCAGCAGCGCCCCCCAAAGGACAGGCCCTAGCACAGATACGCAGTATTTT.

The J gene is TRBJ2-1, the V gene TRBV11-2, with 8 bases identical to TRBD1. V lost 5 bases and J lost 8; bases outside the gene matches: 14. The CDR3 consists of 16 residues. Per the germline V gene, CDR1 is SGHAT and CDR2 is FQNNGV. Here the CDR3 DNA reads TGTGCCAGCAGCCAAGGGCGGACAGGGCTTTTTGATGAGCAGTTCTTC. It translates to CASSQGRTGLFDEQFF.

V and J are TRBV6-6 and TRBJ2-5; D is possibly TRBD2 (6 bases). Gene TRBJ2-7 matches the end of the DNA better, so the J call may be wrong. The germline V gene encodes CDR1 MNHNY and CDR2 SVGAGI (reference sequence). The CDR3 spans 15 residues. The DNA for the CDR3 is TGTGCCGTCCGCGGGATGAGGCCCTTCTCCTACGAGCAGTACTTC. This encodes CAVRGMRPFSYEQYF.

The rearrangement uses TRBV7-6 and TRBJ2-3; a weak D match, TRBD2 (5 bases). Germline V gene lookup returns CDR1 SGHVS and CDR2 FNYEAQ. This CDR3 has 15 residues. V shed 1 base and J shed 1 base, with 9 bases lying between them. The CDR3 loop is CASSLDGIGTDTQYF. CDR3 nucleotide sequence: TGTGCCAGCAGCTTAGACGGGATAGGCACAGATACGCAGTATTTT.

CDR3 loop: CASGLGQQNTGELFF. CDR3 DNA sequence: TGTGCTAGTGGTTTGGGACAGCAAAACACCGGGGAGCTGTTTTTT. The genes are TRBV12-5 and TRBJ2-2; D is perhaps TRBD1 (5 bases). This CDR3 has 15 residues. Trimming removed 1 base from V and 2 bases from J, with 8 bases in between. Germline V lookup: CDR1 LGHNT, CDR2 FRNRAP.

For this clone: The sample contains more than one DNA sequence encoding this CDR3. V usage is TRBV9 and J usage is TRBJ1-1; D is undetermined. Germline V gene lookup returns CDR1 SGDLS and CDR2 YYNGEE. V gave up 0 bases and J gave up 1 base, with 7 bases separating them. The CDR3 loop spans 14 amino acids. The CDR3 is CASSVGGANTEAFF. CDR3 nucleotides: TGTGCCAGCAGCGTAGGGGGAGCGAACACTGAAGCTTTCTTT.

The genes are TRBV4-1 and TRBJ2-1; either TRBD1 or TRBD2 may fit D (5 bases each). The CDR3 is made up of 17 amino acids. Germline CDR1 MGHRA, CDR2 YSYEKL. V lost 1 base and J 3 bases, leaving 16 bases between the germline ends. CDR3 protein: CASSQVGSGRFYNEQFF. As DNA, the CDR3 is TGCGCCAGCAGCCAAGTTGGTTCGGGGCGATTCTACAATGAGCAGTTCTTC.

The chain has TRBV11-2 and TRBJ2-7, with D perhaps matching TRBD1 (6 bases). Trimming pared 5 bases from V and 3 bases from J, leaving 17 bases between. CDR3 length: 15 residues. Germline CDR1 reads SGHAT; CDR2 reads FQNNGV. This CDR3 reads CASSASDRNYYEQYF. CDR3 DNA sequence: TGTGCCAGCAGCGCCTCGGACAGAAATTACTACGAGCAGTACTTC.

This clone was observed a handful of times. This sample also contains other DNA sequences that code for the same CDR3. The chain links TRBV30 to TRBJ1-3; D is uncertain. Germline V gene data show CDR1 as GTSNPN and CDR2 as SVGIG (reference sequence). This CDR3 contains 15 residues. Trimming removed 4 bases at V and 0 bases at J, with 13 bases between. CDR3 DNA sequence: TGTGCCTGGAAGGTTGGCAGTTCCTCTGGAAACACCATATATTTT. This encodes CAWKVGSSSGNTIYF.

The CDR3 DNA sequence: TGTGCCAGCAGCTTAGGGCAGGGGGTCGCCAAAAACATTCAGTACTTC. Its protein product is CASSLGQGVAKNIQYF. The chain is built from TRBV7-9 and TRBJ2-4, with 7 bases fitting TRBD1. The trim removed 1 base at V and 1 base at J, leaving 4 bases unmatched. The CDR3 is made up of 16 amino acids. Per the germline V gene, CDR1 is SEHNR and CDR2 is FQNEAQ (reference sequence).

The chain carries TRBV18 and TRBJ1-4; the match to TRBD1 covers 7 bases. V dropped 2 bases and J dropped 2; count of bases not matched to a gene: 14. Germline V CDR1 and CDR2: KGHSH, LQKENI. This CDR3 comprises 19 residues. DNA for the CDR3: TGTGCCAGCTCACCATTTACCCTCGATGCGACAGGGACTAATGAAAAACTGTTTTTT. Translating it yields CASSPFTLDATGTNEKLFF.

The chain is built from TRBV6-1 and TRBJ2-5; a possible D gene is TRBD2 (6 bases). The CDR3 consists of 14 residues. Germline V gene data show CDR1 as MNHNS and CDR2 as SASEGT. V lost 1 base to trimming and J lost 7 bases, with 13 bases between them. For the CDR3, the DNA is TGTGCCAGCAGTGAAGGGGAGCTGCGGGGGACCCAGTACTTC. It yields the protein CASSEGELRGTQYF.

The chain employs TRBV19 and TRBJ2-6; D uncertain. The CDR3 is 15 amino acids. V was shortened by 7 bases and J by 2 bases, with 12 bases between the two germline ends. Looked up from germline, CDR1 is LNHDA and CDR2 is SQIVND (reference sequence). In DNA, the CDR3 is TGTGCCAGTATCAATCTCGGTACTGGGGCCAACGTCCTGACTTTC. Its protein product is CASINLGTGANVLTF.

The V and J genes are TRBV6-1 and TRBJ1-6; a weak D match, TRBD1 (5 bases). Germline CDR1 is MNHNS and CDR2 is SASEGT. Trimming pared 3 bases from V and 10 bases from J, leaving 25 bases between. CDR3 size: 18 residues. The DNA of the CDR3 is TGTGCCAGCAGTGATTCTCTCGGATCGGTCGGGGGGAGGTCACCCCTCCACTTT. It specifies CASSDSLGSVGGRSPLHF.

The chain is built from TRBV6-6 and TRBJ1-1; no definite D call. V was clipped by 1 base and J by 7 bases, with 7 bases between them. The CDR3 length is 12 residues. Germline-derived CDR1 and CDR2 are MNHNY and SVGAGI (reference sequence). The CDR3 sequence: CASSYYRDEAFF. CDR3 in DNA: TGTGCCAGCAGTTACTACCGGGATGAAGCTTTCTTT.

This chain uses TRBV23-1 with TRBJ2-7, with a possible D match to TRBD1 (6 bases). TRBV23-1 has ORF status, its function being uncertain. Trimming removed 4 bases from V and 2 bases from J, with 15 bases in between. CDR3 length: 15 residues. CDR3 DNA sequence: TGCGCCAGCAGTCCTCCGACAGGCCCAGCCTACGAGCAGTACTTC. Encoded protein: CASSPPTGPAYEQYF.

The chain employs TRBV4-2 and TRBJ2-3; D remains ambiguous. CDR3 length: 13 amino acids. V was pared by 2 bases and J by 4 bases, with 7 bases between. Germline CDR1 LGHNA, CDR2 YNFKEQ. CDR3 sequence reads: CASSQTKADTQYF. CDR3 in DNA: TGTGCCAGCAGCCAAACCAAGGCAGATACGCAGTATTTT.

The rearrangement joins TRBV11-2 to TRBJ2-7, with D possibly being TRBD1 or TRBD2 (5 bases each). From germline, CDR1 is SGHAT and CDR2 FQNNGV. V lost 5 bases to trimming and J lost 7 bases, with 18 bases between them. The CDR3 is 14 residues long. The CDR3, as DNA: TGTGCCAGCAGCCCCCCGAGGGGTGTGTGGGAGCAGTACTTC. Encoded protein: CASSPPRGVWEQYF.

The V and J genes are TRBV2 and TRBJ1-2; no clear D. V was clipped by 3 bases and J by 0 bases, with 5 bases between them. The CDR3 covers 13 residues. Germline assignment: CDR1 SNHLY and CDR2 FYNNEI. The CDR3 DNA sequence: TGTGCCAGCAGTGATCGGGCTAACTATGGCTACACCTTC. Amino acid sequence: CASSDRANYGYTF. Variable domain in full (rest from reference TRBV2 and TRBJ1-2): EPEVTQTPSHQVTQMGQEVILRCVPISNHLYFYWYRQILGQKVEFLVSFYNNEISEKSEIFDDQFSVERPDGSNFTLKIRSTKLEDSAMYFCASSDRANYGYTFGSGTRLTVV.